The 17 T cell receptor beta chains reported below all come from one sample, sequenced in a study of identical twins. TCRdb ran MiXCR on the 5' RACE reads and lists one entry per CDR3 protein. Among 470,000 or so distinct CDR3 sequences listed, 20% to 25% were seen once. These data were also filed under a second study, of T cells expressing NK-cell markers.

The sequenced material came from CD4+ T cells sorted from blood. Source of these receptors: a woman in her late teens or twenties in good health.

CDR3 amino acids: CASSPMTVNNEQFF. The CDR3 DNA sequence: TGTGCCAGCTCACCAATGACCGTAAACAATGAGCAGTTCTTC. The J gene is TRBJ2-1, the V gene TRBV18, with D hard to call. V was trimmed by 2 bases and J by 5 bases, leaving 10 bases between them. This CDR3 comprises 14 residues. Germline V gene data show CDR1 as KGHSH and CDR2 as LQKENI.

This clonotype was seen more than once but under ten times. As DNA, the CDR3 is TGTGCCAGCAGCTTACGAGAGGCGAACACCATATATTTT. This translates into CASSLREANTIYF. The rearrangement links TRBV7-6 to TRBJ1-3; D not resolved. The germline CDR1 and CDR2 sequences are SGHVS and FNYEAQ. The CDR3 has 13 residues. The ends were cut back, 2 bases at V and 7 bases at J, with 9 bases in the middle.

This chain uses TRBV6-5 with TRBJ2-3; D is uncertain. In germline, CDR1 is MNHEY, CDR2 SVGAGI. The V gene lost 6 bases and the J gene lost 6 bases, with 10 bases spanning the gap. The CDR3 consists of 12 residues. CDR3 DNA: TGTGCCAGCAGCTATATAGGGGATACGCAGTATTTT. Residues: CASSYIGDTQYF.

This chain links TRBV20-1 with TRBJ2-1; D unclear. Trimming shortened V by 6 bases and J by 6 bases, and 9 bases separated the two germline ends. Looked up from germline, CDR1 is DFQATT and CDR2 is SNEGSKA (reference sequence). The CDR3 is made up of 11 amino acids. The CDR3 DNA reads as TGCAGTGCGACTTGGGGCAATGAGCAGTTCTTC. Its protein is CSATWGNEQFF.

The table lists this clonotype with a count of one. J is TRBJ2-1 and V is TRBV5-1; D not resolved. Germline CDR1 SGHRS, CDR2 YFSETQ. V lost 0 bases and J 9 bases, leaving 7 bases between the germline ends. CDR3 size: 12 residues. The CDR3 DNA is TGCGCCAGCAGCTTGGGGATAGGTGAGCAGTTCTTC. Protein product: CASSLGIGEQFF.

The table lists this clonotype with a count of one. The genes are TRBV12-3 or TRBV12-4 and TRBJ2-5; no reliable D call. This CDR3 comprises 13 residues. The ends were cut back, 6 bases at V and 1 base at J, with 9 bases in the middle. The CDR3 protein is CASSTITQETQYF. DNA for the CDR3: TGTGCCAGCAGCACCATCACCCAAGAGACCCAGTACTTC.

This chain links TRBV7-9 with TRBJ2-3; 7 nucleotides line up with TRBD2. This CDR3 is 16 amino acids long. Trimming at V came to 0 bases and at J to 0 bases, leaving 3 bases not matched to a gene. CDR1 and CDR2 (germline): SEHNR, FQNEAQ (reference sequence). Here the CDR3 DNA reads TGTGCCAGCAGCTTAGCCGCGGGAGCCAGCACAGATACGCAGTATTTT. Translation gives CASSLAAGASTDTQYF.

The chain couples TRBV15 to TRBJ1-6; 9 bases line up with TRBD1. Unmatched junction bases numbered 16, after V lost 4 bases and J lost 9 bases. The CDR3 is 18 amino acids. The germline gives CDR1 LNHNV, CDR2 YYDKDF (reference sequence). CDR3 amino acids: CATSKATGGLRISSPLHF. For the CDR3, the DNA is TGTGCCACCAGCAAGGCGACAGGGGGACTCAGGATAAGTTCACCCCTCCACTTT.

This clonotype was found many times. This chain links TRBV27 with TRBJ1-1; 10 bases align to TRBD1. This CDR3 is 14 amino acids long. Trimming took 4 bases from V and 5 from J; bases not matched to a gene: 4. Germline V CDR1 and CDR2: MNHEY, SMNVEV (reference sequence). This CDR3 reads CASSWGQGRTEAFF. The CDR3 DNA reads as TGTGCCAGCAGTTGGGGACAGGGGAGGACTGAAGCTTTCTTT.

The chain has TRBV11-3 and TRBJ2-1; D possibly corresponds to TRBD2 (6 bases). The CDR3 contains 15 residues. Trimming stripped 5 bases from V and 7 bases from J, with 18 bases between. In germline, CDR1 is SGHNT, CDR2 YENEEA. For the CDR3, the DNA is TGTGCCAGCAGCCCTCGACGGGACTCGTGGAATGAGCAGTTCTTC. Residues: CASSPRRDSWNEQFF.

The chain joins TRBV20-1 to TRBJ1-1; D unclear. The CDR3 loop spans 15 amino acids. The germline V gene encodes CDR1 DFQATT and CDR2 SNEGSKA (reference sequence). Trimming pared 1 base from V and 1 base from J, leaving 13 bases between. The CDR3 DNA is TGCAGTGCTAGAGTACTTCAGGCGGGGAACACTGAAGCTTTCTTT. Translation gives CSARVLQAGNTEAFF.

The chain combines TRBV5-5 with TRBJ2-1, with 11 bases aligning to TRBD1. The trim removed 5 bases at V and 7 bases at J, leaving 11 bases unmatched. Germline values: CDR1 SGHKS, CDR2 YYEKEE (reference sequence). The CDR3 consists of 16 residues. The CDR3 DNA reads TGTGCCAGCAGTCTGGGGGGACAGGGGGTGATGAATGAGCAGTTCTTC. Protein product: CASSLGGQGVMNEQFF.

This clonotype was counted only a few times. The CDR3 is CASSRLAARSGNTIYF. The CDR3 coding sequence is TGTGCCAGCAGCCGGCTGGCAGCCCGCTCTGGAAACACCATATATTTT. The chain joins TRBV7-9 to TRBJ1-3, with unresolved D. This CDR3 is built from 16 residues. Trimming took off 5 bases at V and 0 bases at J, with 14 bases between the two ends. Germline CDR1 and CDR2: SEHNR and FQNEAQ (reference sequence).

The chain employs TRBV20-1 and TRBJ2-1, with 10 bases identical to TRBD2. Germline V CDR1 and CDR2: DFQATT, SNEGSKA (reference sequence). V gave up 8 bases and J gave up 9 bases; unmatched junction bases: 19. This CDR3 has 16 amino acids. Written as DNA, the CDR3 is TGCAGTCCAACGACGCCTTCTAGCGGGGGTGCTTGTGAGCAGTTCTTC. Translated, it gives CSPTTPSSGGACEQFF.

This sequence joins TRBV9 and TRBJ2-3, with D unresolved. Trimming cost V 0 bases and J 8 bases, with 7 bases left between them. In germline, CDR1 is SGDLS, CDR2 YYNGEE. The CDR3 is 12 amino acids. CDR3 region: CASSVDWRTQYF. CDR3 nucleotides: TGTGCCAGCAGCGTAGATTGGCGTACGCAGTATTTT.

The chain has TRBV10-3 and TRBJ2-3; D unresolved. CDR1 is ENHRY and CDR2 is SYGVKD in the germline V gene. The CDR3 is 14 residues long. Trimming removed 8 bases at V and 0 bases at J, with 12 bases between. CDR3 bases: TGTGCCATCGGTACTGGGTCTAGCACAGATACGCAGTATTTT. Its translation: CAIGTGSSTDTQYF.

The chain recombines TRBV20-1 with TRBJ1-1; 10 bases agree with TRBD1. The J segment lost 6 bases and the V segment lost 2 bases, leaving 9 bases of the junction unmatched. The CDR3 is 15 residues long. From germline, CDR1 is DFQATT and CDR2 SNEGSKA (reference sequence). CDR3 sequence: CSARPGTGVRAEAFF. Written as DNA, the CDR3 is TGCAGTGCTAGACCGGGGACAGGGGTTAGGGCTGAAGCTTTCTTT.